The T cell receptor beta chain under discussion was sequenced for a study of blood T cell repertoires in COVID-19. Cohorts were determined from participant-reported clinical history. The table came from immunoSEQ multiplex PCR; TCRdb's copy has only in-frame clones and leaves some out. The sample lists more than 300,000 clones, around nine tenths occurring once. CDR1 and CDR2 from the germline V gene are SGHTA and FQGNSA. V dropped 2 bases and J dropped 1 base, with 11 bases sitting between them. The CDR3 is 15 amino acids. This clone was detected a few times. The sample was PBMCs or T cells enriched from blood (not recorded which). The sequence was obtained from a woman under 30 who had recovered from COVID-19. The V gene is TRBV7-2, the J gene TRBJ1-1; unclear D gene. Here the CDR3 reads CASSLKSGPNTEAFF. Written as DNA, the CDR3 is TGTGCCAGCAGCTTAAAATCTGGGCCGAACACTGAAGCTTTCTTT.